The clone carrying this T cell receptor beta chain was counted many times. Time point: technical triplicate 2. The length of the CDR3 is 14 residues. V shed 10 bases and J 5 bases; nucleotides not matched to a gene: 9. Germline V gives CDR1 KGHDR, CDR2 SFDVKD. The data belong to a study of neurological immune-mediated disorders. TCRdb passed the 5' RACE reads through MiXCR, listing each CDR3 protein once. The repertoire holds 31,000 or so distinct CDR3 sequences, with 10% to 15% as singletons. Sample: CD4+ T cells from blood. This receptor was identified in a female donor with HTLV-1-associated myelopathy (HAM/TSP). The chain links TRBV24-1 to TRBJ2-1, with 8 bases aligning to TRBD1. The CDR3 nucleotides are TGTGCCACTATTACCCCGGGACAGGACAATGAGCAGTTCTTC. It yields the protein CATITPGQDNEQFF.